These 10 T cell receptor beta chains were sequenced from one sample in a study of metastatic and nonmetastatic thyroid tumors. Among the patients, none had received any treatment before thyroid surgery. TCRdb reanalyzed the PCR reads via MiXCR. The sample has fewer than 40,000 clones, approximately 20% seen once. Sample: tumor tissue. These receptors were collected from a female donor with papillary thyroid cancer or a benign thyroid nodule (not recorded which). Some clones in this sample may be carry-over from other donors' samples.

The chain combines TRBV11-3 with TRBJ2-7; D is undetermined. Germline lookup yields CDR1 SGHNT and CDR2 YENEEA. With 2 bases removed from V and 2 bases from J, the gap between germline ends came to 13 bases. This CDR3 spans 15 amino acids. The CDR3 is CASSLCTDIAYEQYF. CDR3 DNA sequence: TGTGCCAGCAGCTTATGTACTGATATTGCCTACGAGCAGTACTTC.

The chain uses TRBV12-3 or TRBV12-4 and TRBJ1-2; D remains unclear. The ends were cut back, 2 bases at V and 10 bases at J, with 17 bases in the middle. The CDR3 has 14 residues. CDR3 sequence (DNA): TGTGCCAGCAGTTTACATGGAAAGGTTGGTGTCTACACCTTC. This codes for CASSLHGKVGVYTF.

Comment on this clone: A much more abundant neighbour one base away suggests this may be a read error. J is TRBJ1-5 and V is TRBV3-1; 8 nucleotides agree with TRBD1. CDR1 is LGHDT, CDR2 YNNKEL, per germline (reference sequence). This CDR3 comprises 18 residues. The V gene end was trimmed by 5 bases and the J gene end by 4 bases; junction bases not matched to a gene: 16. The DNA of the CDR3 is TGTGCCAGCAGCGACCCGACAGGGGCTCCGGGTAGGAATCAGCCCCAGCATTTT. It codes for CASSDPTGAPGRNQPQHF.

In its sample, this clone was seen many times. This chain links TRBV28 with TRBJ2-3; no clear D gene. Germline loops: CDR1 MDHEN, CDR2 SYDVKM. Deletions cut 5 bases from V and 4 bases from J, with 7 bases between. The CDR3 runs to 12 residues. The CDR3 loop is CASSGFPDTQYF. Written as DNA, the CDR3 is TGTGCCAGCAGTGGATTCCCAGATACGCAGTATTTT.

This clone was seen at least ten times. Because the CDR3's place on the DNA is in doubt, the DNA is left out and the CDR3 is given as listed by TCRdb. The V and J genes are TRBV12-3 or TRBV12-4 and TRBJ2-3. The CDR3 region is 12 residues in length, termini included. This chain's CDR3 is CASTFGSHTQYF.

This clone showed up many times. This sequence joins TRBV19 and TRBJ2-1; maybe TRBD2 (6 bases). This CDR3 region has 14 residues. Trimming cost V 7 bases and J 6 bases, with 16 bases left between them. Germline assignment: CDR1 LNHDA and CDR2 SQIVND (reference sequence). CDR3 DNA: TGTGCCAGTACCGGAGGGTGGGCTGCCAATGAGCAGTTCTTC. Its translation: CASTGGWAANEQFF.

Remarks on this clone: At one end, the junction sequence differs from germline, possibly due to a read error. Other DNA variants within this sample encode the same CDR3. The gene calls are TRBV20-1 and TRBJ2-2; a weak D match, TRBD2 (5 bases). The CDR3 runs 14 residues. CDR1 is DFQATT and CDR2 is SNEGSKA in the germline V gene (reference sequence). CDR3 nucleotide sequence: TGCAGTGTTCTCAGTCCCTACGGGTCCGGGGAGCTTTTTTTT. Translating it yields CSVLSPYGSGELFF.

The chain uses TRBV11-2 and TRBJ1-1; the D is unclear. The CDR3 contains 16 residues. Germline-derived CDR1 and CDR2 are SGHAT and FQNNGV. The V gene lost 1 base and the J gene lost 1 base, with 13 bases spanning the gap. The CDR3 bases are TGTGCCAGCAGCTTAGGGTCACGTTCGGGGAACACTGAAGCTTTCTTT. This codes for CASSLGSRSGNTEAFF.

The table lists this clone with many counts. The chain's CDR3 is CASSLGRTTYGYTF. In DNA, the CDR3 is TGTGCCAGCAGCTTAGGACGGACTACCTATGGCTACACCTTC. The chain couples TRBV7-2 to TRBJ1-2; no reliable D call. The CDR3 runs 14 residues. From germline, CDR1 is SGHTA and CDR2 FQGNSA. The V gene lost 1 base and the J gene lost 4 bases, with 10 bases spanning the gap.

With regard to this clone: With a much larger clone just one base away, this may be a read error. The chain joins TRBV2 to TRBJ2-7, with 8 bases matching TRBD1. J was trimmed by 7 bases and V by 5 bases; bases with no gene match: 7. This CDR3 is 13 amino acids long. CDR1 SNHLY and CDR2 FYNNEI come from the germline V gene. The CDR3 loop reads CASSLYRGEEQYF. The CDR3 DNA sequence: TGTGCCAGCAGTTTGTACAGGGGGGAAGAGCAGTACTTC.